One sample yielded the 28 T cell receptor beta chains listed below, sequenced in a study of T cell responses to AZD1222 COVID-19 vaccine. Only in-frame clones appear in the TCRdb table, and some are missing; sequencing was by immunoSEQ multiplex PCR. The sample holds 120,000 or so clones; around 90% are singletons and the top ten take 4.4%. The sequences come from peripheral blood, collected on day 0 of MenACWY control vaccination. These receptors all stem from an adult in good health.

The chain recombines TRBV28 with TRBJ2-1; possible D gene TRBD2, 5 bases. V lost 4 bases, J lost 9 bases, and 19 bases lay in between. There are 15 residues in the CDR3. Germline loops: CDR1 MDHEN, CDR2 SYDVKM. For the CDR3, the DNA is TGTGCCAGCAGTTCCGGCGGGCATCCCCTCGGTGAGCAGTTCTTC. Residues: CASSSGGHPLGEQFF.

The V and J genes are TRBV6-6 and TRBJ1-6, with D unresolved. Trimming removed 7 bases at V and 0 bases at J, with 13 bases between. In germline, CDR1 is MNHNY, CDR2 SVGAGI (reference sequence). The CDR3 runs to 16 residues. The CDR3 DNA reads TGTGCCAGCACGAAGGACGGGAGCTCCTATAATTCACCCCTCCACTTT. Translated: CASTKDGSSYNSPLHF.

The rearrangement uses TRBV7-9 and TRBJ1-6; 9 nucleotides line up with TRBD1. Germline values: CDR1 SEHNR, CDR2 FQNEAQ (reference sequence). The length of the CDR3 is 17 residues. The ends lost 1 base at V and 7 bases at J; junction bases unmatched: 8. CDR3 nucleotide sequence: TGTGCCAGCAGCTTAGGGGGCACAGGGGGCTGGAATTCACCCCTCCACTTT. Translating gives CASSLGGTGGWNSPLHF.

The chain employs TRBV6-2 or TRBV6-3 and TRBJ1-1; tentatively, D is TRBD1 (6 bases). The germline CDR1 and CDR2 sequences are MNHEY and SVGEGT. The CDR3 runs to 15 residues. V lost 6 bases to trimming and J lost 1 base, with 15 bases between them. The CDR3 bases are TGTGCCAGCAGCCGGGGGGGCGCGGGGAACACTGAAGCTTTCTTT. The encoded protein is CASSRGGAGNTEAFF.

The chain's CDR3 is CASSQLTGHSEKLFF. CDR3 DNA sequence: TGCGCCAGCAGCCAACTTACTGGACATAGTGAAAAACTGTTTTTT. This chain uses TRBV4-3 with TRBJ1-4; TRBD1 might be the D (5 bases). Trimming shortened V by 2 bases and J by 7 bases, and 14 bases separated the two germline ends. The germline V gene has CDR1 LGHNA and CDR2 YSLEER. The CDR3 runs to 15 residues.

In DNA, the CDR3 is TGTGCCAGCTCATCCGGGACTGGCCGCTTTAGCACAGATACGCAGTATTTT. It specifies CASSSGTGRFSTDTQYF. This sequence joins TRBV18 and TRBJ2-3, with D possibly matching TRBD2 (6 bases). Trimming stripped 5 bases from V and 0 bases from J, with 18 bases between. CDR1 is KGHSH, CDR2 LQKENI, per germline. The CDR3 totals 17 residues.

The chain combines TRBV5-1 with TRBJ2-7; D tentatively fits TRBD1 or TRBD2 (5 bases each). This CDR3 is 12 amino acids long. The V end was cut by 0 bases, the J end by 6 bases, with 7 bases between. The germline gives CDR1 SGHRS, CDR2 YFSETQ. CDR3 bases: TGCGCCAGCAGCTTGGAAGGGACCGAGCAGTACTTC. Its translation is CASSLEGTEQYF.

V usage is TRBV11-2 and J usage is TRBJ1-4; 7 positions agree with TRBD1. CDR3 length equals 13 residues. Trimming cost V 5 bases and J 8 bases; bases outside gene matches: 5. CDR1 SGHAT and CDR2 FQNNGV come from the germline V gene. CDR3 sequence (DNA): TGTGCCAGCAGCCCTCGAGGGGGCGAAAAACTGTTTTTT. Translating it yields CASSPRGGEKLFF.

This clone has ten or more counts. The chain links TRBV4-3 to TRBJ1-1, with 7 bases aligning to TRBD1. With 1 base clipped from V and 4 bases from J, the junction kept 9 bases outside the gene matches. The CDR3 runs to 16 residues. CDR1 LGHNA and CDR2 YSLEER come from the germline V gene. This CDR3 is CASSQGGTARATEAFF. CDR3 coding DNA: TGCGCCAGCAGCCAAGGGGGGACAGCGAGGGCCACTGAAGCTTTCTTT.

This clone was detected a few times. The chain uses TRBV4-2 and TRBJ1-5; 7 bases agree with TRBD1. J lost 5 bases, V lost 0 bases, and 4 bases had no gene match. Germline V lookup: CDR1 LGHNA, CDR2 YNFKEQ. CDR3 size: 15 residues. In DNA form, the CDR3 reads TGTGCCAGCAGCCAAGATAGGACAGGTTATCAGCCCCAGCATTTT. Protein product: CASSQDRTGYQPQHF.

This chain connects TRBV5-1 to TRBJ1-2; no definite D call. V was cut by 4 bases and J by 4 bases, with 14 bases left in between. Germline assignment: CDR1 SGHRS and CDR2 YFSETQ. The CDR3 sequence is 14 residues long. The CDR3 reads CASSPPVAGYGYTF. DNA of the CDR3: TGCGCCAGCAGCCCCCCGGTGGCTGGCTATGGCTACACCTTC.

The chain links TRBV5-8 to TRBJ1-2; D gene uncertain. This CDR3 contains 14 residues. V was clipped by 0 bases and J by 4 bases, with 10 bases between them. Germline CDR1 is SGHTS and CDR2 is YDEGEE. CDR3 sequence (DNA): TGTGCCAGCAGCTTGGTGGAGGGCACCTATGGCTACACCTTC. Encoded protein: CASSLVEGTYGYTF.

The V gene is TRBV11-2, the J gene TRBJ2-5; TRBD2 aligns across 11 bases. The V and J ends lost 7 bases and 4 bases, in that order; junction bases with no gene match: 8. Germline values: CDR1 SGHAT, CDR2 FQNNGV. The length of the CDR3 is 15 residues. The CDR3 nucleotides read TGTGCCAGCACCATACTAGCGGGAGTTGGAGAGACCCAGTACTTC. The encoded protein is CASTILAGVGETQYF. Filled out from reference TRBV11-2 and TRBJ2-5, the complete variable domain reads EAGVAQSPRYKIIEKRQSVAFWCNPISGHATLYWYQQILGQGPKLLIQFQNNGVVDDSQLPKDRFSAERLKGVDSTLKIQPAKLEDSAVYLCASTILAGVGETQYFGPGTRLLVL.

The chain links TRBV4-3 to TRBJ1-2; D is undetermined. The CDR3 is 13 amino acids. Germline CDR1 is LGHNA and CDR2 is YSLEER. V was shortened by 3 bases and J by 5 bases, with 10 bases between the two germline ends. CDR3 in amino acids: CASSQRVGYGYTF. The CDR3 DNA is TGCGCCAGCAGCCAGAGGGTAGGGTATGGCTACACCTTC.

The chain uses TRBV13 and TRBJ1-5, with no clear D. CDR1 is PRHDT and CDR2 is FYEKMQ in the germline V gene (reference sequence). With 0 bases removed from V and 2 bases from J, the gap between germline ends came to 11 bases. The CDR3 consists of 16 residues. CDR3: CASSLGPRAGNQPQHF. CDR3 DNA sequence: TGTGCCAGCAGCTTAGGTCCTAGGGCAGGCAATCAGCCCCAGCATTTT. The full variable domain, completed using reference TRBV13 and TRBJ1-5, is AAGVIQSPRHLIKEKRETATLKCYPIPRHDTVYWYQQGPGQDPQFLISFYEKMQSDKGSIPDRFSAQQFSDYHSELNMSSLELGDSALYFCASSLGPRAGNQPQHFGDGTRLSIL.

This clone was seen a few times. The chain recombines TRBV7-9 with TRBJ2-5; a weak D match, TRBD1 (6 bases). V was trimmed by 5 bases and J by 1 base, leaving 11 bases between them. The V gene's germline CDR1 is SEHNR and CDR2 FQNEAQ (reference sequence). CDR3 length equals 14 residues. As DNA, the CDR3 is TGTGCCAGCAGCAATTACAGGGCCCAAGAGACCCAGTACTTC. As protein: CASSNYRAQETQYF.

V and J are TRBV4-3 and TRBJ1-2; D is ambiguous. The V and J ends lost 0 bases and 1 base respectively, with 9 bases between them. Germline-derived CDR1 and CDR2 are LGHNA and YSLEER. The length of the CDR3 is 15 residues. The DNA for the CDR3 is TGCGCCAGCAGCCAAGATCCTACCAGTAACTATGGCTACACCTTC. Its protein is CASSQDPTSNYGYTF.

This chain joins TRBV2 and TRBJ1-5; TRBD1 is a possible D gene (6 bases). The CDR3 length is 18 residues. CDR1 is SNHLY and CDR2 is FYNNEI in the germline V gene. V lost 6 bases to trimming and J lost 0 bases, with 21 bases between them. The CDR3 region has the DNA TGTGCCAGCAGCTCACCGTGGACAGCAGGCAATAGCAATCAGCCCCAGCATTTT. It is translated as CASSSPWTAGNSNQPQHF.

Here the CDR3 DNA reads TGTGCCAGCAGCTGGGACAGGGGGCGGGACAATGAGCAGTTCTTC. This encodes CASSWDRGRDNEQFF. The genes are TRBV7-2 and TRBJ2-1; 12 bases line up with TRBD1. This CDR3 has 15 residues. Germline CDR1 reads SGHTA; CDR2 reads FQGNSA. Unmatched junction bases numbered 3, after V lost 4 bases and J lost 5 bases.

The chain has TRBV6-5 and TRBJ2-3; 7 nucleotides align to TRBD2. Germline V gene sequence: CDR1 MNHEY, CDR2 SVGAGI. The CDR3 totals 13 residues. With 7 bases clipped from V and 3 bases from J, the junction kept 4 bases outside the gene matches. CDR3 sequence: CASTGRGTDTQYF. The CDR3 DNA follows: TGTGCCAGCACGGGGAGGGGAACAGATACGCAGTATTTT.

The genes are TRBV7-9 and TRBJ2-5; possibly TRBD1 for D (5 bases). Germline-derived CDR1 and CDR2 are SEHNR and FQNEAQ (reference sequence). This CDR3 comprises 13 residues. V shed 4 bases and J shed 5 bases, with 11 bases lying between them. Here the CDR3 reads CASSYPGLETQYF. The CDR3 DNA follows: TGTGCCAGCAGCTACCCAGGGCTGGAGACCCAGTACTTC.

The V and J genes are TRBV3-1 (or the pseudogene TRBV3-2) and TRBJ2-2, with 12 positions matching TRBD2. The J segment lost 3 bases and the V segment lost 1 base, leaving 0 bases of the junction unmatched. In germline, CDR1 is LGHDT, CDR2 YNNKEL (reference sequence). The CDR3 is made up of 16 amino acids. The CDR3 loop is CASSQGLAGDTGELFF. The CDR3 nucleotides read TGTGCCAGCAGCCAAGGACTAGCGGGAGACACCGGGGAGCTGTTTTTT.

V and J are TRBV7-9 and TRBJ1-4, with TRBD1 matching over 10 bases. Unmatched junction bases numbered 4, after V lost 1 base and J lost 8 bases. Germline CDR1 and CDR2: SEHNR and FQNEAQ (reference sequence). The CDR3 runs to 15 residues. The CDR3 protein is CASSLGDRGDEKLFF. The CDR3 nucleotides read TGTGCCAGCAGCTTAGGGGACAGGGGTGACGAAAAACTGTTTTTT.

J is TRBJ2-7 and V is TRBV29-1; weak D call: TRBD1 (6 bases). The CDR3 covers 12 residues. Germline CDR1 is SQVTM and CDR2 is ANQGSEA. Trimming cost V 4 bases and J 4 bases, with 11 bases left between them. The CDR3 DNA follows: TGCAGCGTTGGGGCAGGGACATACGAGCAGTACTTC. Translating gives CSVGAGTYEQYF.

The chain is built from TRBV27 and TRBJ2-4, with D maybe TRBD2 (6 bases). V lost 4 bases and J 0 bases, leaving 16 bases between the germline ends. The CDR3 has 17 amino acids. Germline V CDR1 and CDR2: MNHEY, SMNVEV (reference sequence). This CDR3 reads CASSSGLNLIAKNIQYF. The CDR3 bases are TGTGCCAGCAGTTCTGGACTAAATCTAATAGCCAAAAACATTCAGTACTTC.

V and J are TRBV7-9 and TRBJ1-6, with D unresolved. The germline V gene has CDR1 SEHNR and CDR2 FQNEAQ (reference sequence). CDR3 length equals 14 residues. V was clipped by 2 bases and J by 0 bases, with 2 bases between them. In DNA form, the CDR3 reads TGTGCCAGCAGCTTAAGCTCCTATAATTCACCCCTCCACTTT. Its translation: CASSLSSYNSPLHF.

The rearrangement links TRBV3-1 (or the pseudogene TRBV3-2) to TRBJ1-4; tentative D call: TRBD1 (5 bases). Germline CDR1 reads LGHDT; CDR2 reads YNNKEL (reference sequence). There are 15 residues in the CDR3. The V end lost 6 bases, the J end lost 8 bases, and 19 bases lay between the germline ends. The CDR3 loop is CASSQKARVWEKLFF. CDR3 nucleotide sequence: TGTGCCAGCAGTCAAAAAGCCAGGGTATGGGAAAAACTGTTTTTT.

The CDR3 DNA is TGTGCCAGCAGTGGGCACTATGGCTACACCTTC. The encoded protein is CASSGHYGYTF. The genes are TRBV2 and TRBJ1-2; D call uncertain. Trimming removed 4 bases from V and 3 bases from J, with 3 bases in between. The CDR3 runs 11 residues. The V gene's germline CDR1 is SNHLY and CDR2 FYNNEI.